The rows below give T cell receptor beta chains drawn from one sample of a study of regulatory T cells in long-lasting Graves disease. TCRdb itself ran the multiplex PCR reads through MiXCR, one entry per CDR3 protein. The sample lists about 540,000 distinct CDR3 sequences, roughly 13% seen once, with roughly 10% in the top ten. This sample also appeared in a second study, on T cells in Graves' hyperthyroidism and ophthalmopathy.

The sample here was peripheral blood mononuclear cells (PBMCs), taken at new diagnosis, from a patient treated with antithyroid drugs. The receptor set was obtained from a man aged 25-45 years with Graves disease. The CDR3 runs from the conserved cysteine through the conserved F or W. A D gene is named only where the DNA matches it firmly. Size is stated for part of the rows, as once, few or many counts, or as a class when the clone is expanded.

d_gene	j_gene	abundance	v_gene	CDR3nt	CDR3aa
TRBD2	TRBJ2-1	many	TRBV15	TGTGCCACCAGCCAAGCGGGAGATGGGCACAATGAGCAGTTCTTC	CATSQAGDGHNEQFF
TRBD2	TRBJ2-1	many	TRBV5-1	TGCGCCAGCAGCTTATTCGCGGGAGGCCACCACAATGAGCAGTTCTTC	CASSLFAGGHHNEQFF
-	TRBJ1-5	-	TRBV18	TGTGCCAGCTCACCACGGGACGGCCCCGGACCCCAGCATTTT	CASSPRDGPGPQHF
-	TRBJ1-1	many	TRBV5-6	TGTGCCAGCACCTCACGGGGGGCGTGGGGGGTGTTGGACACTGAAGCTTTCTTT	CASTSRGAWGVLDTEAFF
TRBD2	TRBJ2-1	many	TRBV24-1	TGTGCCACCAGTGATCCCGGGACTAGCGGGACGAGCTCCTACAATGAGCAGTTCTTC	CATSDPGTSGTSSYNEQFF
TRBD2	TRBJ2-1	many	TRBV12-3/TRBV12-4	TGTGCCAGCAACGGCGGGAGGGTCAATGAGCAGTTCTTC	CASNGGRVNEQFF
-	TRBJ2-5	many	TRBV10-3	TGTGCCGCCGGGGATATAGAGACCCAGTACTTC	CAAGDIETQYF
-	TRBJ2-1	few	TRBV19	TGTGCCAGTAGTATAGAGGGGCGGGGTTCGCCCAATGAGCAGTTCTTC	CASSIEGRGSPNEQFF
-	TRBJ2-5	many	TRBV7-9	TGTGCCAGCAGCTCCCAGGGTACGGGGGAGACCCAGTACTTC	CASSSQGTGETQYF
-	TRBJ2-2	few	TRBV6-4	TGTGCCAGCAGTGACAGCTTCACCGGGGAGCTGTTTTTT	CASSDSFTGELFF
-	TRBJ2-5	-	TRBV19	TGTGCCAGTAGTTTCTCCCAGGGAGAGACCCAGTACTTC	CASSFSQGETQYF
TRBD2	TRBJ2-1	many	TRBV7-2	TGTGCCAGCAGCCCAGGACTAGCCGATGAGCAGTTCTTC	CASSPGLADEQFF
TRBD1	TRBJ2-3	few	TRBV27	TGTGCCAGCAGCCCCCGCCCCCGGGACAGGGGCACAGATACGCAGTATTTT	CASSPRPRDRGTDTQYF
-	TRBJ2-3	many	TRBV7-9	TGTGCCAGCAGGAGCCGGACTCCACGGGATACGCAGTATTTT	CASRSRTPRDTQYF
-	TRBJ2-5	-	TRBV19	TGTGCCAGTAGTATATCTTCCAAAGCAGAGACCCAGTACTTC	CASSISSKAETQYF
-	TRBJ2-5	-	TRBV5-4	TGTGCCAGCAACGGACGGAACCAAGAGACCCAGTACTTC	CASNGRNQETQYF
-	TRBJ1-4	many	TRBV7-2	TGTGCCAGCAGCCCCAGGGTTTTCAATGAAAAACTGTTTTTT	CASSPRVFNEKLFF
-	TRBJ2-1	many	TRBV5-1	TGCGCCAGCAGGTTGGCAGGGGTGAACAATGAGCAGTTCTTC	CASRLAGVNNEQFF
-	TRBJ2-7	-	TRBV4-2	TGTGCCAGCAGCCAAGAATGGGAAGTCGAGCAGTACTTC	CASSQEWEVEQYF
TRBD2	TRBJ2-7	many	TRBV12-3/TRBV12-4	TGTGCCAGCAGTTTTCAGGGCGGGAGGCTCGAGCAGTACTTC	CASSFQGGRLEQYF
-	TRBJ1-5	-	TRBV18	TGTGCCAGCTCACGCCACGCGGGTAGCAATCAGCCCCAGCATTTT	CASSRHAGSNQPQHF
-	TRBJ2-4	few	TRBV20-1	TGCAGTGCTAGCGGGGTATTAAACATTCAGTACTTC	CSASGVLNIQYF
TRBD1	TRBJ2-5	few	TRBV5-1	TGCGCCAGCAGCATCCGGGACAGGGGCTCGGAGACCCAGTACTTC	CASSIRDRGSETQYF
-	TRBJ1-3	few	TRBV5-1	TGCGCCAGCAGCTTAGGCCCGGGGGCCTCTCCTGGAAACACCATATATTTT	CASSLGPGASPGNTIYF
TRBD2	TRBJ2-1	many	TRBV7-8	TGTGCCAGCAGCTTAAATGGGCTGACTAGCGGCTACAATGAGCAGTTCTTC	CASSLNGLTSGYNEQFF
-	TRBJ2-3	many	TRBV20-1	TGCAGTGCTCCTACCCTTAACGGACAGACATCCGTAGATACGCAGTATTTT	CSAPTLNGQTSVDTQYF
-	TRBJ2-5	many	TRBV6-9	TGTGCCAGCAGTTACAAACGCCCAATTTCGGCGGTGACCCAGTACTTC	CASSYKRPISAVTQYF
-	TRBJ2-1	-	TRBV20-1	TGCAGTGCTAGAGAGTTACAGGGCGCCTACAATGAGCAGTTCTTC	CSARELQGAYNEQFF
TRBD2	TRBJ2-1	many	TRBV5-1	TGCGCCAGCAGCGGACAGGGGCTGCTAGCGGGAGGATACAATGAGCAGTTCTTC	CASSGQGLLAGGYNEQFF
-	TRBJ2-7	many	TRBV11-2	TGTGCCAGCAGCACCAAACCTCCGGGACGGATTTCCTACGAGCAGTACTTC	CASSTKPPGRISYEQYF
-	TRBJ2-7	many	TRBV2	TGTGCCAGCAGTGATTTTAAGGGTTACTACGAGCAGTACTTC	CASSDFKGYYEQYF
-	TRBJ1-1	few	TRBV13	TGTGCCAGCAGCTTATTTAACACTGAAGCTTTCTTT	CASSLFNTEAFF
-	TRBJ1-1	many	TRBV2	TGTGCCAGCAGGAAGAGGGGAAACACTGAAGCTTTCTTT	CASRKRGNTEAFF
-	TRBJ1-5	many	TRBV2	TGTGCCAGCAGAGAAGACGGGAATCAGCCCCAGCATTTT	CASREDGNQPQHF
-	TRBJ1-1	many	TRBV14	TGTGCCAGCAGCCGAGGGTCTTCGAATATGAACACTGAAGCTTTCTTT	CASSRGSSNMNTEAFF
TRBD2	TRBJ2-1	-	TRBV9	TGTGCCAGCAGCGACCGTCCCGGGACTAGCGGGGGAATCTCCTACAATGAGCAGTTCTTC	CASSDRPGTSGGISYNEQFF
-	TRBJ1-1	-	TRBV19	TGTGCCAGTAGTTCCCCGACGGGGATGAACACTGAAGCTTTCTTT	CASSSPTGMNTEAFF
TRBD1	TRBJ2-7	many	TRBV5-1	TGCGCCAGCAGCTTGGGACAGGGGGGCCTCTACGAGCAGTACTTC	CASSLGQGGLYEQYF
TRBD2	TRBJ2-7	many	TRBV28	TGTGCCAGCAGTTTATCTACGGGGGGTAGAGCGTACGAGCAGTACTTC	CASSLSTGGRAYEQYF
-	TRBJ1-2	few	TRBV10-3	TGTGCCATCAGTGAGGGGGCCGCGCTAGATGGCTACACCTTC	CAISEGAALDGYTF
TRBD1	TRBJ2-7	many	TRBV2	TGTGCCAGCAGCTGGGACAGGACAGCTTCTGAGCAGTACTTC	CASSWDRTASEQYF
-	TRBJ1-4	many	TRBV7-8	TGTGCCAGCAGCTTCGACCTTGGTGGAAAACTGTTTTTT	CASSFDLGGKLFF
-	TRBJ2-1	many	TRBV12-5	TGTGCTAGTGGAAGGCCCCCCAACTCCTACAATGAGCAGTTCTTC	CASGRPPNSYNEQFF
-	TRBJ2-2	many	TRBV28	TGTGCCAGCAGTTTAGAAGGAGGTGCAGGGCGGACCGGGGAGCTGTTTTTT	CASSLEGGAGRTGELFF
TRBD1	TRBJ2-5	-	TRBV18	TGTGCCAGCTCACTGTCGGAAGGGGGCTTAGAGACCCAGTACTTC	CASSLSEGGLETQYF
-	TRBJ2-7	-	TRBV4-1	TGCGCCAGCAGCCCCCGGAGTCGGACTGAGTATACTCATTACGAGCAGTACTTC	CASSPRSRTEYTHYEQYF
-	TRBJ1-1	many	TRBV20-1	TGCAGTGCTAGGGAACCAGGTGGGGGGGTACTGAACACTGAAGCTTTCTTT	CSAREPGGGVLNTEAFF
TRBD1	TRBJ1-1	many	TRBV5-1	TGCGCCAGCAGCGCGGCACCTTTAGGGGGCGGTAACACTGAAGCTTTCTTT	CASSAAPLGGGNTEAFF
-	TRBJ1-2	few	TRBV29-1	TGCAGCGTCAAAACAGCCTTCTATGGCTACACCTTC	CSVKTAFYGYTF
-	TRBJ2-2	many	TRBV7-9	TGTGCCAGCAGCTTAATTACAGTCACCGGGGAGCTGTTTTTT	CASSLITVTGELFF
-	TRBJ1-1	many	TRBV7-9	TGTGCCAGCATCCCGACTGGCATGAACACTGAAGCTTTCTTT	CASIPTGMNTEAFF
-	TRBJ2-2	-	TRBV20-1	TGCAGTGCTAGCTGGGGCAAACTAGGCGGGGAGCTGTTTTTT	CSASWGKLGGELFF
-	TRBJ2-7	many	TRBV11-2	TGTGCCAGCAGCCGCGGGGCAGCCTTGGCCGAGCAGTACTTC	CASSRGAALAEQYF
-	TRBJ1-4	-	TRBV9	TGTGCCAGCGCACCGAGGTGGGGAACTAATGAAAAACTGTTTTTT	CASAPRWGTNEKLFF
TRBD2	TRBJ2-1	few	TRBV10-3	TGTGCCACTAGCGGAAACAACAATGAGCAGTTCTTC	CATSGNNNEQFF